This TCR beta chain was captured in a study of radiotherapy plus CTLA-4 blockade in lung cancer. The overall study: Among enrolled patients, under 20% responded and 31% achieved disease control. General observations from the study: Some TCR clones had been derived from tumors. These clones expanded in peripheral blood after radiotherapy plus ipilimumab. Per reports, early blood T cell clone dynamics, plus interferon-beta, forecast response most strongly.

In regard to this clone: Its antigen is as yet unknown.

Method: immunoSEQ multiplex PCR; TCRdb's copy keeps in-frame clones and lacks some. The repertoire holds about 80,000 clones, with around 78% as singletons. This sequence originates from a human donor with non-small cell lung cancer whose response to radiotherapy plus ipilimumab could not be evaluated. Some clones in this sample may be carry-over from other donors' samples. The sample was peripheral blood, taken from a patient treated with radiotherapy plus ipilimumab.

The CDR3 DNA is TGTGCCAGCAGCCCCCTTGGCGGGGGTCTCTACAATGAGCAGTTCTTC. This encodes CASSPLGGGLYNEQFF. J is TRBJ2-1 and V is TRBV7-6, with TRBD2 matching 7 bases. The CDR3 runs 16 residues. Germline lookup yields CDR1 SGHVS and CDR2 FNYEAQ. V shed 5 bases and J 3 bases; nucleotides not matched to a gene: 10.